This TCR beta chain was observed in a study of blood T cell repertoires in COVID-19. The CDR3 covers 15 residues. From germline, CDR1 is SGHRS and CDR2 YFSETQ. Deletions cut 0 bases from V and 2 bases from J, with 11 bases between. As originally analysed: Quantification of nucleated cells was approximated via reference gene primer amplification. Data came from immunoSEQ multiplex PCR; TCRdb stores just in-frame clones and leaves some out. From that table come the V and J calls and clone size; the DNA was used to work out D and trimming. The data show roughly 150,000 clones, roughly 80% seen once. V and J are TRBV5-1 and TRBJ1-2; a possible D gene is TRBD1 (5 bases). Source material: peripheral blood. This TCR was recovered from a man between 65 and 85 years old with acute or convalescent COVID-19. The CDR3 DNA follows: TGCGCCAGCAGCTTGGCTGCAGGGCTCAACTATGGCTACACCTTC. This gives the protein CASSLAAGLNYGYTF.